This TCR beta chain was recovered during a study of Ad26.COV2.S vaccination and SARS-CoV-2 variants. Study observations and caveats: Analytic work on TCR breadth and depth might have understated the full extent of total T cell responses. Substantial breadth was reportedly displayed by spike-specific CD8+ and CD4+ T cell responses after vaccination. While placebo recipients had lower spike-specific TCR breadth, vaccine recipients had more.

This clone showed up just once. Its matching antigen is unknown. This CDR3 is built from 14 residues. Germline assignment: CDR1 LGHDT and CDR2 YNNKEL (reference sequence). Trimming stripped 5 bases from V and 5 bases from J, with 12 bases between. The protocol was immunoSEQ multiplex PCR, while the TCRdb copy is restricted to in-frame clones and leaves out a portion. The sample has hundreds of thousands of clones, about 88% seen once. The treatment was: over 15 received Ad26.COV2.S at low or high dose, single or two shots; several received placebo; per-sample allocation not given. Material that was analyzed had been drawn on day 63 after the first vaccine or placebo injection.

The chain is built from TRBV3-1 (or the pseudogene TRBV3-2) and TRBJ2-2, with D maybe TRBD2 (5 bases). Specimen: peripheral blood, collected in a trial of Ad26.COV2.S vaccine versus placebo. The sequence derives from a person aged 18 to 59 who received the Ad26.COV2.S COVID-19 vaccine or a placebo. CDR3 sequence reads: CASSYNSGTGELFF. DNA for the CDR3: TGTGCCAGCAGCTATAACAGCGGAACCGGGGAGCTGTTTTTT.